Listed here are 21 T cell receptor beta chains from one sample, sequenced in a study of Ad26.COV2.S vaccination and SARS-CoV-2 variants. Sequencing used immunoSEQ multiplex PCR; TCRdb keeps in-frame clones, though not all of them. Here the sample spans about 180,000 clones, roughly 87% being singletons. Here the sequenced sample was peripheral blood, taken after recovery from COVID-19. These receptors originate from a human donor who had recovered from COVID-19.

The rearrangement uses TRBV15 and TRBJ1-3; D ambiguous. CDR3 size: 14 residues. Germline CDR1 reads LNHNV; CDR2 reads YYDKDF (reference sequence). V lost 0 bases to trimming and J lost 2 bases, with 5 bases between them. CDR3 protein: CATSRDRTGNTIYF. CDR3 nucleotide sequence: TGTGCCACCAGCAGAGATCGAACTGGAAACACCATATATTTT. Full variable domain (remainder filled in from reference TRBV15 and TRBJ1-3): DAMVIQNPRYQVTQFGKPVTLSCSQTLNHNVMYWYQQKSSQAPKLLFHYYDKDFNNEADTPDNFQSRRPNTSFCFLDIRSPGLGDTAMYLCATSRDRTGNTIYFGEGSWLTVV.

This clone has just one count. The CDR3 DNA is TGTGCCAGGAGAGGGAACCTCGGGGCCTGCTACGAGCAGTACTTC. Its translation: CARRGNLGACYEQYF. This chain joins TRBV21-1 and TRBJ2-7. TRBV21-1 is classified as a pseudogene. The CDR3 is made up of 15 amino acids.

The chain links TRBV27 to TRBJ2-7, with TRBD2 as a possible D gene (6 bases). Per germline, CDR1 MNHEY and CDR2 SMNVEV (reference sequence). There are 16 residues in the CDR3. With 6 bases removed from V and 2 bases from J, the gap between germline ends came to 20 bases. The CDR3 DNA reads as TGTGCCAGCAGCTTTATTGGAGGGGCTCCTACCTACGAGCAGTACTTC. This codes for CASSFIGGAPTYEQYF.

The CDR3 region is CASSRPGLAGNYEQYF. CDR3 coding DNA: TGTGCCAGCAGCAGACCTGGTCTAGCGGGAAACTACGAGCAGTACTTC. The chain uses TRBV5-6 and TRBJ2-7; 9 nucleotides agree with TRBD2. Germline CDR1 is SGHDT and CDR2 is YYEEEE. V trimming: 4 bases; J trimming: 3 bases; junction bases outside the gene matches: 11. This CDR3 has 16 amino acids.

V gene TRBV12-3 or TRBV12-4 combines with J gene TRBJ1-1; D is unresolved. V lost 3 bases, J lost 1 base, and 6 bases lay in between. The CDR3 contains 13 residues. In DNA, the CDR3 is TGTGCCAGCAGTTTCTTCGGGAACACTGAAGCTTTCTTT. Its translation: CASSFFGNTEAFF.

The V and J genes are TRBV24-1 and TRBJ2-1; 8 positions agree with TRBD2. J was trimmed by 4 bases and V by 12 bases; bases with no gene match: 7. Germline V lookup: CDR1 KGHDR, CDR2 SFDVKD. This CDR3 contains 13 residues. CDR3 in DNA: TGTGCCTCCGGGGGGGAAATATACAATGAGCAGTTCTTC. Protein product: CASGGEIYNEQFF.

For the CDR3, the DNA is TGCGCCAGCACGGACAACCCAGGCGGCTACACCTTC. Translating it yields CASTDNPGGYTF. This chain joins TRBV5-1 and TRBJ1-2; D may be TRBD1 (5 bases). CDR1 SGHRS and CDR2 YFSETQ come from the germline V gene. The CDR3 consists of 12 residues. V lost 6 bases and J lost 8, with 14 bases in between.

The DNA of the CDR3 is TGTGCCAGTAGCATCCGGGCGGGACAGAGGGGTGAGCAGTTCTTC. Its translation is CASSIRAGQRGEQFF. The chain recombines TRBV19 with TRBJ2-1; the D gene is possibly TRBD1 (7 bases). This CDR3 has 15 amino acids. Trimming removed 6 bases from V and 9 bases from J, with 21 bases in between. Germline values: CDR1 LNHDA, CDR2 SQIVND (reference sequence).

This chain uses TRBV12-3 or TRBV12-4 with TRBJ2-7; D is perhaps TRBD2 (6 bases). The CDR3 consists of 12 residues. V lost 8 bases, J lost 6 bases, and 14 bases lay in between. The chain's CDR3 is CASAEVGGEQYF. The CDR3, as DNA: TGTGCCAGCGCTGAGGTCGGGGGCGAGCAGTACTTC.

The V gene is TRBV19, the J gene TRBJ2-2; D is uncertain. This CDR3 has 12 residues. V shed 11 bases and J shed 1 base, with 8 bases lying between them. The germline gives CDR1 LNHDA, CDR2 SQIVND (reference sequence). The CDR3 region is CARGVNTGELFF. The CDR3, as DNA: TGTGCCCGTGGGGTGAACACCGGGGAGCTGTTTTTT.

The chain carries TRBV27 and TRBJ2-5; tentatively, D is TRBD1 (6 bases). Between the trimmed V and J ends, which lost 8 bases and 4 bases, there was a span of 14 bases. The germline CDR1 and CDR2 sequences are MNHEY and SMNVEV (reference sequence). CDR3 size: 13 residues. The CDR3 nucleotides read TGTGCCAGCTCGAACAGGGACCCAGAGACCCAGTACTTC. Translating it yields CASSNRDPETQYF.

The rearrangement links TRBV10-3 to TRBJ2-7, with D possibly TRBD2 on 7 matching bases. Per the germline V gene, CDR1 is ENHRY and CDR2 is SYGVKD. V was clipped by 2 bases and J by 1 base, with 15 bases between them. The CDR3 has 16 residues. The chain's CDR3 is CAISEPGGLNSYEQYF. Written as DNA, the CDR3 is TGTGCCATCAGTGAGCCGGGGGGCTTGAATTCCTACGAGCAGTACTTC.

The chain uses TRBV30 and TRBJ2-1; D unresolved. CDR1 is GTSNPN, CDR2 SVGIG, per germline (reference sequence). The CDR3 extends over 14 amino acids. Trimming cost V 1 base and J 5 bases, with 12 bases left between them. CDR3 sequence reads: CAWSAFEPHNEQFF. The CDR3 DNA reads TGTGCCTGGAGTGCGTTCGAGCCCCACAATGAGCAGTTCTTC. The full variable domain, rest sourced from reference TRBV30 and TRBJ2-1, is SQTIHQWPATLVQPVGSPLSLECTVEGTSNPNLYWYRQAAGRGLQLLFYSVGIGQISSEVPQNLSASRPQDRQFILSSKKLLLSDSGFYLCAWSAFEPHNEQFFGPGTRLTVL.

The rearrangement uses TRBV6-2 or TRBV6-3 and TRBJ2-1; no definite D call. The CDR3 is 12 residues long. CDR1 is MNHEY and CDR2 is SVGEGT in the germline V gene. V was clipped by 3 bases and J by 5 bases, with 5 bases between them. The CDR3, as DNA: TGTGCCAGCAGTTATCCGGACAATGAGCAGTTCTTC. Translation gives CASSYPDNEQFF.

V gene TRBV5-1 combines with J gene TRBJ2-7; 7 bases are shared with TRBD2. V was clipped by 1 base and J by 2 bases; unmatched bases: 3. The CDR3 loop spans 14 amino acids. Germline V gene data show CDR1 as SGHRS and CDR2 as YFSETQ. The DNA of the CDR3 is TGCGCCAGCAGCTTGCGGGGGGTAGCCTACGAGCAGTACTTC. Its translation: CASSLRGVAYEQYF.

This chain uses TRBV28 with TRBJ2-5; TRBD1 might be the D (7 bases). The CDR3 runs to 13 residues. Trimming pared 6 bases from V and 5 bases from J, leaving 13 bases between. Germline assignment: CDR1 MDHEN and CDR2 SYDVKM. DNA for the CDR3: TGTGCCAGCAGCACACAGGGGAGGGAGACCCAGTACTTC. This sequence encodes CASSTQGRETQYF.

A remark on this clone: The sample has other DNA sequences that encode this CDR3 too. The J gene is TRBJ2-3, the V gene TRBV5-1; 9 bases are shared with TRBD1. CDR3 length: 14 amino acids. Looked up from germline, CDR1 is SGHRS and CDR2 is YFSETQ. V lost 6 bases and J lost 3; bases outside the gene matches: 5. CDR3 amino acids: CASTRGQGTDTQYF. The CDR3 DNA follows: TGCGCCAGCACCAGGGGACAGGGAACAGATACGCAGTATTTT.

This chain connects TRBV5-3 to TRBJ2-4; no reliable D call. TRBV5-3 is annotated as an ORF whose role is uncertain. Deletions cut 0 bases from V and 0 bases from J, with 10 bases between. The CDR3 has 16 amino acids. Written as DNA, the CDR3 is TGTGCCAGAAGCTTGGGGGCTGAGTTAGCCAAAAACATTCAGTACTTC. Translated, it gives CARSLGAELAKNIQYF.

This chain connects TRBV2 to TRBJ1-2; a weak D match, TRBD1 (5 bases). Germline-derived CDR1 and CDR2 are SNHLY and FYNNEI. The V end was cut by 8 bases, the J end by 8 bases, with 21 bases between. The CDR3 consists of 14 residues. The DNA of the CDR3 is TGTGCCAGCTTTCGGGACGGGTTAAGGAGGGGCTACACCTTC. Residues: CASFRDGLRRGYTF.

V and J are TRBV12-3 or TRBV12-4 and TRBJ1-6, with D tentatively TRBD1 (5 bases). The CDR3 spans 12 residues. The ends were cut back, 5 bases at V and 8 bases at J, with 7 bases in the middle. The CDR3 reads CASSPGYSPLHF. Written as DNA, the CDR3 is TGTGCCAGCAGTCCAGGGTATTCACCCCTCCACTTT.

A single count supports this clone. The CDR3, as DNA: TGCGCCAGCAGAAGAAAGACGGATAACACTGAAGCTTTCTTT. As protein: CASRRKTDNTEAFF. V is TRBV5-1 and J is TRBJ1-1; no reliable D call. This CDR3 is 14 amino acids long. In germline, CDR1 is SGHRS, CDR2 YFSETQ. Trimming shortened V by 5 bases and J by 2 bases, and 13 bases separated the two germline ends.